Each of the 18 T cell receptor beta chains below was sequenced from the same sample in a study of CXCR3-negative and CXCR3-positive naive CD8 T cells. Points from the study as a whole: When CXCR3-positive naive cells were set against CXCR3-negative naive cells, the former had more hydrophobic TRB CDR3s.

Researchers prepared the TRB cDNA libraries using 5' RACE with UMI labels. TCRdb re-called the 5' RACE reads, yielding one record per CDR3 amino acid sequence without DNA. Found here are about 120,000 distinct CDR3 sequences; the top ten clones hold around 0.62%. Antigens of these TCRs are unknown. Sequenced material: naive CXCR3+ CD8+ T cells from blood. Subset described: CD45RO-CCR7+CD27+CD95- naive CD8+ T cells expressing CXCR3 (TNR3+). The source is a human donor in good health. Some clones in this sample may be carry-over from other donors' samples.

The chain combines TRBV20-1 with TRBJ1-1; TCRdb proposes TRBD1, but this gene call is untestable without DNA. CDR1 is DFQATT, CDR2 SNEGSKA, per germline (reference sequence). This CDR3 is 15 amino acids long. CDR3 sequence reads: CSAREVGLGNTEAFF.

The chain carries TRBV29-1 and TRBJ2-1. The CDR3 is 12 amino acids. Germline V lookup: CDR1 SQVTM, CDR2 ANQGSEA. The CDR3 here is CSVEHSYNEQFF.

The V and J genes are TRBV4-3 and TRBJ2-1. Germline CDR1 is LGHNA and CDR2 is YSLEER. This CDR3 is built from 15 residues. Here the CDR3 reads CASSEMYSSYNEQFF.

This chain connects TRBV27 to TRBJ1-1; as DNA is missing, the TRBD1 call by TCRdb cannot be tested. This CDR3 is built from 14 residues. CDR1 and CDR2 from the germline V gene are MNHEY and SMNVEV (reference sequence). CDR3 residues: CASSFYGQGGEAFF.

The chain carries TRBV7-8 and TRBJ1-4; TCRdb's assignment of TRBD1 cannot be checked, as there is no DNA. The CDR3 is 15 amino acids. Germline V gives CDR1 SGHVS, CDR2 FQNEAQ. This CDR3 is CASSLRGGANEKLFF.

V is TRBV4-3 and J is TRBJ2-1; the D gene TCRdb calls, TRBD2, cannot be checked with no DNA. This CDR3 has 17 amino acids. Germline CDR1 reads LGHNA; CDR2 reads YSLEER. This CDR3 is CASSQDRLEGGSNEQFF.

This chain links TRBV3-1 with TRBJ2-7. The CDR3 is made up of 14 amino acids. Germline CDR1 is LGHDT and CDR2 is YNNKEL (reference sequence). CDR3 loop: CASSHRNGPYEQYF.

V usage is TRBV7-9 and J usage is TRBJ2-7; TCRdb's D gene call, TRBD2, goes unchecked for lack of DNA. Germline V lookup: CDR1 SEHNR, CDR2 FQNEAQ (reference sequence). CDR3 length equals 15 residues. The CDR3 loop is CASAPGASGGDEQYF.

V and J are TRBV30 and TRBJ2-7; TCRdb returns TRBD1, unconfirmable since there is no DNA. CDR1 and CDR2 (germline): GTSNPN, SVGIG (reference sequence). The CDR3 contains 13 residues. CDR3 residues: CAWDRDGDYEQYF.

CDR3 amino acids: CASSQASGGTEQYF. This chain connects TRBV3-1 to TRBJ2-7; TCRdb selects TRBD2, and the lack of DNA leaves this call unchecked. This CDR3 comprises 14 residues. From germline, CDR1 is LGHDT and CDR2 YNNKEL (reference sequence).

This sequence joins TRBV29-1 and TRBJ1-2. The CDR3 has 12 amino acids. The germline gives CDR1 SQVTM, CDR2 ANQGSEA. CDR3 protein: CSGEGGDYGYTF.

This chain links TRBV7-2 with TRBJ1-2; there is no DNA to check the TCRdb D call of TRBD1. The CDR3 is made up of 15 amino acids. The germline V gene encodes CDR1 SGHTA and CDR2 FQGNSA. The CDR3 reads CASSLLTGGNYGYTF.

The chain is built from TRBV20-1 and TRBJ2-7. CDR1 is DFQATT and CDR2 is SNEGSKA in the germline V gene (reference sequence). The CDR3 spans 13 residues. The CDR3 loop reads CSARFVSSYEQYF.

The chain carries TRBV10-3 and TRBJ1-1. CDR1 ENHRY and CDR2 SYGVKD come from the germline V gene. CDR3 length: 13 residues. CDR3 loop: CAISEEVGTEAFF.

V gene TRBV29-1 combines with J gene TRBJ1-5; TCRdb selects TRBD1, and the lack of DNA leaves this call unchecked. Germline V lookup: CDR1 SQVTM, CDR2 ANQGSEA. This CDR3 comprises 13 residues. CDR3 region: CSVASGGNQPQHF.

The chain couples TRBV29-1 to TRBJ1-2; TCRdb indicates TRBD1, and absent DNA this call remains unverified. The CDR3 extends over 12 amino acids. The germline V gene has CDR1 SQVTM and CDR2 ANQGSEA. The CDR3 sequence: CSALDKGYGYTF.

The chain uses TRBV4-3 and TRBJ2-3; without DNA, the TCRdb call of TRBD2 cannot be checked. CDR1 LGHNA and CDR2 YSLEER come from the germline V gene. CDR3 length equals 15 residues. The CDR3 sequence is CASSPIAGGTDTQYF.

The rearrangement uses TRBV20-1 and TRBJ1-2; TCRdb returns TRBD1, unconfirmable since there is no DNA. The CDR3 has 12 residues. Germline V gives CDR1 DFQATT, CDR2 SNEGSKA (reference sequence). The CDR3 reads CSAEQGAEGYTF.